The present T cell receptor (beta chain) was sequenced within a study of blood T cell repertoires in COVID-19. Across the study: The United States, Italy and Spain supplied acute and convalescent COVID-19 samples. Nucleic acid was either cDNA or gDNA, and it came from T cells, B-cell-depleted T cells, or PBMCs.

Study processing details: Reference gene primer amplification gave estimated nucleated cell counts. The method was immunoSEQ multiplex PCR; TCRdb's version includes in-frame clones alone and lacks a portion of them. V, J and clone size are those of that table, while D and trimming were read from the DNA. The sample lists more than 85,000 clones, about 81% occurring once. The origin of this receptor is a man at least 80 years old with acute or convalescent COVID-19. The sequencing sample was made of peripheral blood.

This CDR3 is CASSLGGQGIHNEQFF. CDR3 sequence (DNA): TGTGCCAGCAGCTTAGGAGGTCAGGGGATCCACAATGAGCAGTTCTTC. The chain recombines TRBV7-9 with TRBJ2-1, with TRBD1 as a possible D gene (6 bases). The V gene's germline CDR1 is SEHNR and CDR2 FQNEAQ (reference sequence). Trimming shortened V by 1 base and J by 5 bases, and 15 bases separated the two germline ends. This CDR3 is built from 16 residues. Full variable domain (missing parts from reference TRBV7-9 and TRBJ2-1): DTGVSQNPRHKITKRGQNVTFRCDPISEHNRLYWYRQTLGQGPEFLTYFQNEAQLEKSRLLSDRFSAERPKGSFSTLEIQRTEQGDSAMYLCASSLGGQGIHNEQFFGPGTRLTVL.